This entry lists 29 T cell receptor beta chains sequenced from one sample in a study of shared clonotypes between healthy human individuals (dated by TCRdb to 2019 to 2021). The library was made by the immunoSEQ multiplex PCR assay. This is the immuneACCESS table as TCRdb keeps it, with only in-frame sequences that have V and J called. A part of the clones is gone; compared with another copy, unresolved V genes explain less than half, and the rest is unexplained. For this sample the table gives hundreds of thousands of clones, of which over 60% were detected only once. The ten largest clones capture around 13% of the sample. Sequencing was performed on PBMCs. These receptors came from a woman in her 40s in good health. Some clones in this sample may be carry-over from other donors' samples.

Notes on this clone: This may stem from a read error, because a much larger clone lies one nucleotide away. The V and J genes are TRBV9 and TRBJ1-3; D is ambiguous. The CDR3 loop spans 15 amino acids. V gave up 4 bases and J gave up 0 bases, with 11 bases separating them. Germline V gene data show CDR1 as SGDLS and CDR2 as YYNGEE. CDR3 loop: CASSPSGVSGNTIYF. The CDR3, as DNA: TGTGCCAGCAGCCCCAGCGGAGTCTCTGGAAACACCATATATTTT.

The V gene is TRBV18, the J gene TRBJ2-5; 8 bases are a match to TRBD1. Germline V lookup: CDR1 KGHSH, CDR2 LQKENI. The V gene end was trimmed by 2 bases and the J gene end by 2 bases; junction bases not matched to a gene: 7. This CDR3 has 16 residues. The CDR3 bases are TGTGCCAGCTCACCAGGGACAGGAGCCCGTCAAGAGACCCAGTACTTC. The encoded protein is CASSPGTGARQETQYF.

This chain uses TRBV9 with TRBJ2-3; 13 positions match TRBD2. This CDR3 region has 17 residues. Germline assignment: CDR1 SGDLS and CDR2 YYNGEE. J lost 2 bases, V lost 3 bases, and 6 bases had no gene match. Written as DNA, the CDR3 is TGTGCCAGCAGCGCGGGACTAGCGGGAAGATACACAGATACGCAGTATTTT. Amino acid sequence: CASSAGLAGRYTDTQYF.

The table lists this clone with a count of one. The chain combines TRBV18 with TRBJ2-1; TRBD2 aligns across 9 bases. The V gene's germline CDR1 is KGHSH and CDR2 LQKENI. Trimming at V came to 3 bases and at J to 8 bases, leaving 11 bases not matched to a gene. CDR3 length: 16 amino acids. The chain's CDR3 is CASSPLAGGPGDEQFF. For the CDR3, the DNA is TGTGCCAGCTCACCTCTGGCGGGAGGGCCAGGCGATGAGCAGTTCTTC.

The chain uses TRBV14 and TRBJ2-1; 11 positions agree with TRBD2. Trimming removed 4 bases from V and 0 bases from J; junction bases left unmatched: 20. The length of the CDR3 is 22 residues. In germline, CDR1 is SGHDN, CDR2 FVKESK. The CDR3 loop reads CASSPLAGGLIRENVSYNEQFF. In nucleotides, the CDR3 is TGTGCCAGCAGCCCCCTAGCGGGAGGACTCATTCGCGAGAACGTCTCCTACAATGAGCAGTTCTTC.

This chain uses TRBV7-8 with TRBJ2-5, with 7 bases aligning to TRBD1. Germline V gives CDR1 SGHVS, CDR2 FQNEAQ. Germline trimming cut 4 bases from V and 1 base from J; bases unmatched to any gene: 12. This CDR3 contains 17 residues. CDR3 bases: TGTGCCAGCAGCTCAGGGCCCCCGACAGGGTTCCAAGAGACCCAGTACTTC. Residues: CASSSGPPTGFQETQYF.

The chain links TRBV7-9 to TRBJ2-2; 9 positions agree with TRBD1. There are 15 residues in the CDR3. With V trimmed by 6 bases and J by 2 bases, 4 bases remained unmatched. Germline loops: CDR1 SEHNR, CDR2 FQNEAQ (reference sequence). DNA of the CDR3: TGTGCCAGCAGTCCGGGACAGGGAAACACCGGGGAGCTGTTTTTT. Translation: CASSPGQGNTGELFF.

As regards this clone: A much larger clone differs from this one at a single base, so this may be a read error. The CDR3 DNA reads as TGTGCCATCCGCCCCCAGGGACTAGCGGGAAACAATGAGCAGTTCTTC. It encodes CAIRPQGLAGNNEQFF. V usage is TRBV10-3 and J usage is TRBJ2-1, with 13 nucleotides matching TRBD2. Germline trimming cut 8 bases from V and 5 bases from J; bases unmatched to any gene: 9. The CDR3 sequence is 16 residues long. Germline V lookup: CDR1 ENHRY, CDR2 SYGVKD.

The chain combines TRBV27 with TRBJ2-2; D remains ambiguous. This CDR3 contains 13 residues. The germline V gene has CDR1 MNHEY and CDR2 SMNVEV (reference sequence). V lost 3 bases to trimming and J lost 6 bases, with 8 bases between them. The CDR3 region is CASSFYSAGELFF. The CDR3 region has the DNA TGTGCCAGCAGTTTTTATAGTGCCGGGGAGCTGTTTTTT.

The chain uses TRBV7-2 and TRBJ2-3; D is unresolved. CDR3 length: 15 residues. Germline V gene sequence: CDR1 SGHTA, CDR2 FQGNSA. V was cut by 6 bases and J by 0 bases, with 13 bases left in between. CDR3 nucleotide sequence: TGTGCCAGCAGGCAAGACGGACCTAGCACAGATACGCAGTATTTT. This codes for CASRQDGPSTDTQYF.

V usage is TRBV7-6 and J usage is TRBJ2-7; 8 nucleotides line up with TRBD2. The trim removed 5 bases at V and 6 bases at J, leaving 3 bases unmatched. The CDR3 extends over 12 amino acids. The germline V gene encodes CDR1 SGHVS and CDR2 FNYEAQ. CDR3 residues: CASSPAGGEQYF. Here the CDR3 DNA reads TGTGCCAGCAGCCCGGCGGGGGGCGAGCAGTACTTC.

The chain is built from TRBV18 and TRBJ2-1; 9 bases match TRBD2. The CDR3 spans 14 residues. Trimming took 3 bases from V and 7 from J; bases not matched to a gene: 4. The germline gives CDR1 KGHSH, CDR2 LQKENI. The CDR3 reads CASSPIAGANEQFF. CDR3 nucleotide sequence: TGTGCCAGCTCACCGATAGCGGGAGCAAATGAGCAGTTCTTC.

V usage is TRBV6-4 and J usage is TRBJ1-2; TRBD1 aligns across 7 bases. V lost 0 bases to trimming and J lost 8 bases; unmatched junction nucleotides: 9. The CDR3 loop spans 15 amino acids. Germline V lookup: CDR1 MRHNA, CDR2 SNTAGT. CDR3: CASSDSSGGGYGYTF. DNA of the CDR3: TGTGCCAGCAGTGACTCGTCAGGGGGTGGCTACGGCTACACCTTC.

This clone occurred once. The genes are TRBV6-5 and TRBJ1-4; D gene uncertain. CDR3 length equals 15 residues. Germline V gene data show CDR1 as MNHEY and CDR2 as SVGAGI. The ends were cut back, 0 bases at V and 8 bases at J, with 13 bases in the middle. The CDR3 DNA is TGTGCCAGCAGTTACTCGTCGGGTTTGAACGAAAAACTGTTTTTT. It encodes CASSYSSGLNEKLFF.

The CDR3 loop is CASSTRTGGFGTGELFF. The CDR3 bases are TGTGCCAGTAGTACCAGGACAGGGGGCTTTGGCACCGGGGAGCTGTTTTTT. This chain links TRBV19 with TRBJ2-2; 11 bases are shared with TRBD1. Germline V gene lookup returns CDR1 LNHDA and CDR2 SQIVND (reference sequence). V lost 4 bases to trimming and J lost 4 bases; unmatched junction nucleotides: 8. The CDR3 loop spans 17 amino acids.

This clone was observed a few times. The CDR3 nucleotides read TGTGCCAGCAGCTTGGGACTAGATTCCGGGGAGCTGTTTTTT. It encodes CASSLGLDSGELFF. This chain links TRBV5-8 with TRBJ2-2, with a possible D match to TRBD2 (6 bases). This CDR3 has 14 amino acids. Deletions cut 0 bases from V and 6 bases from J, with 9 bases between. From germline, CDR1 is SGHTS and CDR2 YDEGEE.

This sequence joins TRBV11-2 and TRBJ2-5, with no clear D. The CDR3 length is 12 residues. Deletions cut 4 bases from V and 5 bases from J, with 8 bases between. The germline V gene encodes CDR1 SGHAT and CDR2 FQNNGV. The CDR3: CASSSQRETQYF. The CDR3 DNA sequence: TGTGCCAGCAGCTCGCAACGGGAGACCCAGTACTTC.

The chain combines TRBV11-3 with TRBJ2-5, with TRBD2 identical over 7 bases. The J segment lost 5 bases and the V segment lost 1 base, leaving 4 bases of the junction unmatched. This CDR3 is built from 14 residues. The germline gives CDR1 SGHNT, CDR2 YENEEA. The CDR3 DNA follows: TGTGCCAGCAGCTTAGCCTCCGGGGGGGAGACCCAGTACTTC. It yields the protein CASSLASGGETQYF.

The rearrangement joins TRBV7-9 to TRBJ1-4; no clear D. The CDR3 consists of 15 residues. The V gene lost 1 base and the J gene lost 6 bases, with 12 bases spanning the gap. The germline gives CDR1 SEHNR, CDR2 FQNEAQ (reference sequence). The CDR3 spells CASSLVGTLDEKLFF. CDR3 bases: TGTGCCAGCAGCTTAGTTGGTACACTGGATGAAAAACTGTTTTTT. Using reference TRBV7-9 and TRBJ1-4 for the parts outside the CDR3, the full variable domain is DTGVSQNPRHKITKRGQNVTFRCDPISEHNRLYWYRQTLGQGPEFLTYFQNEAQLEKSRLLSDRFSAERPKGSFSTLEIQRTEQGDSAMYLCASSLVGTLDEKLFFGSGTQLSVL.

This sequence joins TRBV9 and TRBJ2-7, with 9 bases identical to TRBD1. V lost 4 bases and J lost 2; bases outside the gene matches: 13. Per the germline V gene, CDR1 is SGDLS and CDR2 is YYNGEE. The CDR3 sequence is 17 residues long. Here the CDR3 DNA reads TGTGCCAGCAGCCCAGAGGTCCCGGGACAGGGAACCTACGAGCAGTACTTC. Residues: CASSPEVPGQGTYEQYF.

This clone was found once. The rearrangement joins TRBV29-1 to TRBJ1-2, with TRBD1 as a possible D gene (5 bases). The CDR3 is 14 residues long. V dropped 3 bases and J dropped 3 bases, with 14 bases sitting between them. Germline CDR1 reads SQVTM; CDR2 reads ANQGSEA. This chain's CDR3 is CSVDLGPGDYGYTF. The DNA of the CDR3 is TGCAGCGTTGACTTGGGACCTGGGGACTATGGCTACACCTTC. The variable domain in full, completed from reference TRBV29-1 and TRBJ1-2, reads SAVISQKPSRDICQRGTSLTIQCQVDSQVTMMFWYRQQPGQSLTLIATANQGSEATYESGFVIDKFPISRPNLTFSTLTVSNMSPEDSSIYLCSVDLGPGDYGYTFGSGTRLTVV.

This clone was counted a few times. The CDR3, as DNA: TGCGCCAGCAGCCATCCAGGGGCGGACTATGGCTACACCTTC. Its translation is CASSHPGADYGYTF. The V and J genes are TRBV4-3 and TRBJ1-2; TRBD1 is a possible D gene (6 bases). The CDR3 covers 14 residues. Germline lookup yields CDR1 LGHNA and CDR2 YSLEER. The V gene lost 3 bases and the J gene lost 3 bases, with 11 bases spanning the gap.

This clone occurred many times. The chain uses TRBV15 and TRBJ1-2; D uncertain. The CDR3 is made up of 13 amino acids. CDR1 and CDR2 from the germline V gene are LNHNV and YYDKDF (reference sequence). Trimming pared 10 bases from V and 0 bases from J, leaving 12 bases between. The CDR3 here is CAIATTANYGYTF. CDR3 bases: TGTGCCATCGCAACAACAGCTAACTATGGCTACACCTTC.

The chain has TRBV19 and TRBJ1-2; D not certain. This CDR3 is 15 amino acids long. V dropped 3 bases and J dropped 3 bases, with 14 bases sitting between them. CDR1 and CDR2 from the germline V gene are LNHDA and SQIVND (reference sequence). CDR3 loop: CASSISRSLDYGYTF. CDR3 DNA: TGTGCCAGTAGTATCTCCCGGAGCCTCGACTATGGCTACACCTTC.

This clone appeared once. The chain is built from TRBV2 and TRBJ2-7, with 7 bases aligning to TRBD1. The CDR3 is 12 residues long. V dropped 6 bases and J dropped 6; count of bases not matched to a gene: 5. CDR1 is SNHLY, CDR2 FYNNEI, per germline. Here the CDR3 reads CASRATGSEQYF. The CDR3 coding sequence is TGTGCCAGCAGAGCGACAGGGTCCGAGCAGTACTTC.

The V and J genes are TRBV28 and TRBJ2-5; D is undetermined. Trimming took off 6 bases at V and 5 bases at J, with 13 bases between the two ends. CDR1 and CDR2 from the germline V gene are MDHEN and SYDVKM. The length of the CDR3 is 13 residues. Written as DNA, the CDR3 is TGTGCCAGCAGCCGACCCCCTTCCGAGACCCAGTACTTC. It encodes CASSRPPSETQYF.

DNA for the CDR3: TGCGCCAGCAGCTTGCCTAGCGGGAGGGCCAACGAGCAGTACTTC. This encodes CASSLPSGRANEQYF. The chain is built from TRBV5-1 and TRBJ2-7; 12 bases align to TRBD2. Germline assignment: CDR1 SGHRS and CDR2 YFSETQ. The V segment lost 1 base and the J segment 5 bases; nucleotides outside the gene matches: 4. CDR3 length equals 15 residues.

The chain links TRBV28 to TRBJ2-7; 7 bases fit TRBD2. Germline V gene lookup returns CDR1 MDHEN and CDR2 SYDVKM. The length of the CDR3 is 12 residues. V lost 6 bases and J lost 5; bases outside the gene matches: 4. As DNA, the CDR3 is TGTGCCAGCAGATATGGGAGGGACGAGCAGTACTTC. This translates into CASRYGRDEQYF.

This clone was seen a handful of times. The V gene is TRBV5-4, the J gene TRBJ2-5; 7 bases match TRBD2. The J call may be mistaken, given a closer DNA end match to TRBJ2-7. Germline V lookup: CDR1 SGHNT, CDR2 YYREEE (reference sequence). The CDR3 is 15 residues long. In nucleotides, the CDR3 is TGTGCCAGCAGCTCCCCGGGACTATCCTCCTACGAGCAGTACTTC. Its translation: CASSSPGLSSYEQYF.